The clone carrying this T cell receptor (beta chain) has just one count. The source of the sample is a study of shared clonotypes between healthy human individuals. The assay was immunoSEQ multiplex PCR, and TCRdb's table has in-frame clones only and misses some. In the table there are approximately 1.5 million clones, around 98% of which are singletons. Per the germline V gene, CDR1 is SGHRS and CDR2 is YFSETQ. Trimming took off 1 base at V and 1 base at J, with 11 bases between the two ends. There are 15 residues in the CDR3. The TCR originated in a man aged 25-45 years in good health. The genes are TRBV5-1 and TRBJ2-5; D gene uncertain. What was sequenced was naive CD4+ T cells sorted from blood. Subset of the sample: CD45RA+ positively selected. In DNA form, the CDR3 reads TGCGCCAGCAGCTTGCCCGTAGGTATCCAAGAGACCCAGTACTTC. Translating it yields CASSLPVGIQETQYF.